The present T cell receptor (beta chain) was sequenced within a study of blood T cell repertoires in COVID-19. The CDR3 covers 16 residues. V lost 1 base to trimming and J lost 7 bases, with 16 bases between them. CDR1 is SGHAT and CDR2 is FQNNGV in the germline V gene. Some clones are missing from TCRdb's copy, which holds only in-frame ones; the method was immunoSEQ multiplex PCR. The data contain a few hundred thousand clones, 70% to 90% of them singletons. Recovered status in Cohort 3 required two negative PCRs, clearance, or symptom resolution. The sequence was collected from a middle-aged man who had recovered from COVID-19. Sequences were obtained from PBMCs or T cells enriched from blood (not recorded which). The gene calls are TRBV11-2 and TRBJ2-2, with D possibly being TRBD1 (6 bases). CDR3 coding DNA: TGTGCCAGCAGCTTAGTCTTGGGGGCTATAAACGGGGAGCTGTTTTTT. It codes for CASSLVLGAINGELFF.